The 32 T cell receptor beta chains below come from one sample, sequenced in a study of chemoradiotherapy in HPV16-positive cancers. Using immunoSEQ multiplex PCR, the repertoire was profiled, and TCRdb retains in-frame clones only, with some absent. The sample lists about 5,500 clones, around four fifths occurring once. Sample collection occurred from a patient who underwent chemoradiotherapy. These TCRs come from a human donor with HPV-associated anogenital cancer.

V and J are TRBV15 and TRBJ2-1; 8 positions agree with TRBD2. This CDR3 has 13 amino acids. CDR1 and CDR2 (germline): LNHNV, YYDKDF (reference sequence). V lost 7 bases and J lost 6; bases outside the gene matches: 5. Here the CDR3 DNA reads TGTGCCACCAACCGCGGGACTAGCAATGAGCAGTTCTTC. Translating gives CATNRGTSNEQFF.

The CDR3 loop reads CASSLFGTGGGNTIYF. The CDR3 nucleotides read TGCGCCAGCAGCTTGTTCGGGACAGGGGGAGGAAACACCATATATTTT. The chain employs TRBV5-1 and TRBJ1-3; 11 positions match TRBD1. Trimming at V came to 1 base and at J to 4 bases, leaving 4 bases not matched to a gene. The CDR3 spans 16 residues. Per germline, CDR1 SGHRS and CDR2 YFSETQ.

This clone has only a few counts. This sequence joins TRBV19 and TRBJ1-1; D not certain. CDR3 length equals 13 residues. Germline loops: CDR1 LNHDA, CDR2 SQIVND (reference sequence). Between the trimmed V and J ends, which lost 3 bases and 7 bases, there was a span of 12 bases. CDR3 in amino acids: CASSIGTVNEAFF. The CDR3 DNA is TGTGCCAGTAGTATTGGAACAGTCAATGAAGCTTTCTTT.

V and J are TRBV5-1 and TRBJ1-3; D ambiguous. The V gene's germline CDR1 is SGHRS and CDR2 YFSETQ. The CDR3 has 14 residues. The germline V and J ends were trimmed by 0 bases and 1 base, with 5 bases remaining between them. The CDR3 loop is CASSLERSGNTIYF. CDR3 in DNA: TGCGCCAGCAGCTTGGAAAGGTCTGGAAACACCATATATTTT.

The V call is TRBV7-9, the J call TRBJ1-2; the match to TRBD1 covers 7 bases. The CDR3 is made up of 15 amino acids. V gave up 5 bases and J gave up 7 bases; unmatched junction bases: 13. Germline V lookup: CDR1 SEHNR, CDR2 FQNEAQ (reference sequence). In DNA, the CDR3 is TGTGCCAGCAGCCCGAACGATGACAGGGTCTCTGGCTACACCTTC. The encoded protein is CASSPNDDRVSGYTF.

V usage is TRBV13 and J usage is TRBJ2-3; D is perhaps TRBD2 (6 bases). The CDR3 is 15 amino acids. Trimming cost V 4 bases and J 10 bases, with 21 bases left between them. Germline V gene sequence: CDR1 PRHDT, CDR2 FYEKMQ (reference sequence). Here the CDR3 DNA reads TGTGCCAGCAGCTCGGGACTGACACCGAAATACGCGCAGTATTTT. Protein product: CASSSGLTPKYAQYF.

This chain uses TRBV7-6 with TRBJ1-1; D unresolved. Germline CDR1 reads SGHVS; CDR2 reads FNYEAQ. Trimming removed 5 bases at V and 0 bases at J, with 13 bases between. The CDR3 loop spans 15 amino acids. This chain's CDR3 is CASSQMEGMNTEAFF. In nucleotides, the CDR3 is TGTGCCAGCAGCCAAATGGAGGGAATGAACACTGAAGCTTTCTTT. The entire variable domain, with the rest obtained from reference TRBV7-6 and TRBJ1-1, is as follows: GAGVSQSPRYKVTKRGQDVALRCDPISGHVSLYWYRQALGQGPEFLTYFNYEAQQDKSGLPNDRFSAERPEGSISTLTIQRTEQRDSAMYRCASSQMEGMNTEAFFGQGTRLTVV.

CDR3 protein: CASSVGGTGELFF. CDR3 sequence (DNA): TGTGCCAGCAGCGTAGGGGGCACCGGGGAGCTGTTTTTT. V is TRBV9 and J is TRBJ2-2, with no clear D. The CDR3 extends over 13 amino acids. CDR1 SGDLS and CDR2 YYNGEE come from the germline V gene. Trimming cost V 0 bases and J 4 bases, with 4 bases left between them.

This sequence joins TRBV5-1 and TRBJ2-3, with a possible D match to TRBD1 (7 bases). Trimming took 3 bases from V and 1 from J, leaving 15 bases between them. Germline CDR1 SGHRS, CDR2 YFSETQ. The CDR3 is made up of 16 amino acids. The CDR3 DNA follows: TGCGCCAGCAGCTACGGAGGGGGCGGAGGCACAGATACGCAGTATTTT. It codes for CASSYGGGGGTDTQYF.

This clone has only a few counts. The chain recombines TRBV2 with TRBJ2-5; D ambiguous. Germline-derived CDR1 and CDR2 are SNHLY and FYNNEI. The V and J ends lost 8 bases and 2 bases respectively, with 9 bases between them. This CDR3 comprises 12 residues. This CDR3 reads CASDLDQETQYF. The CDR3 bases are TGTGCCAGCGATCTAGATCAAGAGACCCAGTACTTC.

This sequence joins TRBV10-3 and TRBJ1-1; no clear D gene. Germline V gene data show CDR1 as ENHRY and CDR2 as SYGVKD. Trimming stripped 8 bases from V and 1 base from J, with 11 bases between. The CDR3 consists of 13 residues. The CDR3 nucleotides read TGTGCCATCGCTCTGGAAACGAACACTGAAGCTTTCTTT. It translates to CAIALETNTEAFF.

The rearrangement uses TRBV7-9 and TRBJ1-2, with 7 bases aligning to TRBD1. CDR3 size: 14 residues. Germline CDR1 is SEHNR and CDR2 is FQNEAQ (reference sequence). The ends lost 5 bases at V and 8 bases at J; junction bases unmatched: 11. CDR3 residues: CASSIRDRDRGYTF. The CDR3 DNA reads as TGTGCCAGCAGCATCCGAGACAGGGATCGGGGCTACACCTTC.

This clone was seen only once. The rearrangement uses TRBV10-3 and TRBJ1-2; TRBD1 agrees at 10 bases. Germline CDR1 is ENHRY and CDR2 is SYGVKD. This CDR3 is built from 14 residues. V was clipped by 0 bases and J by 8 bases; unmatched bases: 3. CDR3 residues: CAISESTGGTGYTF. CDR3 DNA: TGTGCCATCAGTGAGTCGACAGGGGGCACGGGCTACACCTTC.

The chain couples TRBV29-1 to TRBJ2-7; D is possibly TRBD1 (6 bases). CDR1 SQVTM and CDR2 ANQGSEA come from the germline V gene. The germline V and J ends were trimmed by 7 bases and 7 bases, with 17 bases remaining between them. The CDR3 contains 12 residues. For the CDR3, the DNA is TGCAGCGCCCAACAGGGTACGCGGGAGCAGTACTTC. It is translated as CSAQQGTREQYF.

This clone was seen a few times. The chain is built from TRBV19 and TRBJ2-7, with 8 bases identical to TRBD1. In germline, CDR1 is LNHDA, CDR2 SQIVND (reference sequence). V lost 6 bases to trimming and J lost 6 bases; unmatched junction nucleotides: 10. The CDR3 has 14 amino acids. CDR3 in DNA: TGTGCCAGTAGACCGAGACAGGGGACCCTCGAGCAGTACTTC. Amino acids: CASRPRQGTLEQYF.

The V and J genes are TRBV7-9 and TRBJ1-1; unclear D gene. The V gene's germline CDR1 is SEHNR and CDR2 FQNEAQ (reference sequence). The V end was cut by 2 bases, the J end by 0 bases, with 1 base between. This CDR3 spans 12 amino acids. CDR3 sequence reads: CASSLMNTEAFF. DNA of the CDR3: TGTGCCAGCAGCTTAATGAACACTGAAGCTTTCTTT.

The chain has TRBV5-1 and TRBJ2-7, with TRBD1 matching 8 bases. Germline-derived CDR1 and CDR2 are SGHRS and YFSETQ. This CDR3 is 14 amino acids long. With 2 bases clipped from V and 4 bases from J, the junction kept 5 bases outside the gene matches. The CDR3 loop reads CASSFETGVYEQYF. CDR3 DNA: TGCGCCAGCAGCTTCGAGACAGGGGTTTACGAGCAGTACTTC. The variable domain in full, with the rest retrieved from reference TRBV5-1 and TRBJ2-7, is KAGVTQTPRYLIKTRGQQVTLSCSPISGHRSVSWYQQTPGQGLQFLFEYFSETQRNKGNFPGRFSGRQFSNSRSEMNVSTLELGDSALYLCASSFETGVYEQYFGPGTRLTVT.

With regard to this clone: Germline and junction disagree at one end, which may indicate a read error. The rearrangement joins TRBV7-7 to TRBJ2-2, with TRBD2 identical over 8 bases. This CDR3 has 16 amino acids. The germline CDR1 and CDR2 sequences are SSHAT and FNYEAQ (reference sequence). Written as DNA, the CDR3 is TGTGCTAGCACCCAGACGCTAGCGGGCGCTACCGGGGAGCTGTTTTTT. Its protein product is CASTQTLAGATGELFF.

The CDR3 bases are TGCGCCAGCAGCTTGGAAGGGGTTCAGGGTTTCTTT. This translates into CASSLEGVQGFF. The rearrangement uses TRBV5-1 and TRBJ1-1; possibly TRBD1 for D (5 bases). CDR3 size: 12 residues. CDR1 is SGHRS and CDR2 is YFSETQ in the germline V gene. The V and J ends lost 0 bases and 13 bases respectively, with 13 bases between them. Filled out from reference TRBV5-1 and TRBJ1-1, the complete variable domain reads KAGVTQTPRYLIKTRGQQVTLSCSPISGHRSVSWYQQTPGQGLQFLFEYFSETQRNKGNFPGRFSGRQFSNSRSEMNVSTLELGDSALYLCASSLEGVQGFFGQGTRLTVV.

This clone was observed a handful of times. The chain uses TRBV19 and TRBJ1-1, with D possibly matching TRBD1 (5 bases). CDR3 length equals 13 residues. Trimming removed 3 bases from V and 2 bases from J, with 7 bases in between. Germline CDR1 LNHDA, CDR2 SQIVND (reference sequence). The chain's CDR3 is CASSMTDNTEAFF. In DNA form, the CDR3 reads TGTGCCAGTAGTATGACAGATAACACTGAAGCTTTCTTT.

The chain combines TRBV6-5 with TRBJ1-2; unclear D gene. The CDR3 loop spans 13 amino acids. Trimming cost V 5 bases and J 2 bases, with 9 bases left between them. CDR1 and CDR2 (germline): MNHEY, SVGAGI. CDR3 sequence (DNA): TGTGCCAGCAGTAGTTCCCCAAACTATGGCTACACCTTC. Its protein product is CASSSSPNYGYTF.

This clone was seen a handful of times. The V call is TRBV29-1, the J call TRBJ2-7; 8 bases fit TRBD1. The CDR3 totals 12 residues. V lost 4 bases and J lost 3; bases outside the gene matches: 2. Germline V gene lookup returns CDR1 SQVTM and CDR2 ANQGSEA. CDR3: CSVGTGYYEQYF. CDR3 DNA sequence: TGCAGCGTTGGGACAGGGTACTACGAGCAGTACTTC.

The chain couples TRBV7-9 to TRBJ2-2; D is possibly TRBD1 or TRBD2 (6 bases each). V lost 0 bases to trimming and J lost 7 bases, with 12 bases between them. Germline lookup yields CDR1 SEHNR and CDR2 FQNEAQ (reference sequence). The CDR3 loop spans 15 amino acids. CDR3 in amino acids: CASSLARGHDGELFF. In nucleotides, the CDR3 is TGTGCCAGCAGCTTAGCACGGGGGCATGACGGGGAGCTGTTTTTT.

The sample holds a few counts of this clone. The genes are TRBV27 and TRBJ2-7; TRBD2 might be the D (6 bases). Trimming removed 4 bases at V and 3 bases at J, with 10 bases between. This CDR3 spans 13 amino acids. The germline V gene encodes CDR1 MNHEY and CDR2 SMNVEV (reference sequence). The CDR3 DNA is TGTGCCAGCAGTTGGGAGGAAGGCTACGAGCAGTACTTC. Protein product: CASSWEEGYEQYF.

This chain joins TRBV7-9 and TRBJ2-3; 8 bases are a match to TRBD2. The CDR3 consists of 15 residues. V lost 1 base to trimming and J lost 6 bases; unmatched junction nucleotides: 6. From germline, CDR1 is SEHNR and CDR2 FQNEAQ (reference sequence). This chain's CDR3 is CASSLGSAGVDTQYF. The CDR3 DNA is TGTGCCAGCAGCTTAGGGTCAGCGGGAGTGGATACGCAGTATTTT. The whole variable domain, remainder taken from reference TRBV7-9 and TRBJ2-3, is DTGVSQNPRHKITKRGQNVTFRCDPISEHNRLYWYRQTLGQGPEFLTYFQNEAQLEKSRLLSDRFSAERPKGSFSTLEIQRTEQGDSAMYLCASSLGSAGVDTQYFGPGTRLTVL.

This clone was observed a handful of times. This chain uses TRBV7-3 with TRBJ2-2; the match to TRBD2 covers 14 bases. V was clipped by 4 bases and J by 0 bases; unmatched bases: 4. Germline CDR1 SGHTA, CDR2 FQGTGA. The CDR3 loop spans 18 amino acids. CDR3 sequence (DNA): TGTGCCAGCAGCTCTGGACTAGCGGGGGGCCCGAACACCGGGGAGCTGTTTTTT. Its translation is CASSSGLAGGPNTGELFF. The variable domain in full, completed from reference TRBV7-3 and TRBJ2-2, reads GAGVSQTPSNKVTEKGKYVELRCDPISGHTALYWYRQSLGQGPEFLIYFQGTGAADDSGLPNDRFFAVRPEGSVSTLKIQRTERGDSAVYLCASSSGLAGGPNTGELFFGEGSRLTVL.

The chain employs TRBV27 and TRBJ2-7, with D possibly being TRBD2 (5 bases). The CDR3 runs to 16 residues. With 8 bases removed from V and 5 bases from J, the gap between germline ends came to 25 bases. Germline CDR1 is MNHEY and CDR2 is SMNVEV (reference sequence). The CDR3 nucleotides read TGTGCCAGCTCTGTCGCCCTAGCAACCACCAGAGACGAGCAGTACTTC. Protein sequence: CASSVALATTRDEQYF.

The chain joins TRBV5-5 to TRBJ2-3, with 7 bases fitting TRBD1. Germline assignment: CDR1 SGHKS and CDR2 YYEKEE (reference sequence). V shed 3 bases, J shed 4 bases, and the junction held 8 bases outside the gene matches. The CDR3 sequence is 15 residues long. The CDR3 DNA reads TGTGCCAGCAGCTCACGACAGGGTTTCGCAGATACGCAGTATTTT. Amino acids: CASSSRQGFADTQYF. Full variable domain (outside the CDR3, taken from reference TRBV5-5 and TRBJ2-3): DAGVTQSPTHLIKTRGQQVTLRCSPISGHKSVSWYQQVLGQGPQFIFQYYEKEERGRGNFPDRFSARQFPNYSSELNVNALLLGDSALYLCASSSRQGFADTQYFGPGTRLTVL.

This rearrangement joins TRBV6-5 to TRBJ1-2; the D gene is possibly TRBD1 (5 bases). Germline loops: CDR1 MNHEY, CDR2 SVGAGI. The CDR3 is 14 amino acids. Between the trimmed V and J ends, which lost 6 bases and 3 bases, there was a span of 14 bases. The CDR3 nucleotides are TGTGCCAGCAGAGCCGGGGGACGGGACTATGGCTACACCTTC. Translating gives CASRAGGRDYGYTF.

This clone was counted only a few times. The rearrangement uses TRBV5-4 and TRBJ1-2, with D perhaps TRBD1 (5 bases). The length of the CDR3 is 12 residues. V gave up 9 bases and J gave up 2 bases, with 11 bases separating them. Germline values: CDR1 SGHNT, CDR2 YYREEE (reference sequence). Written as DNA, the CDR3 is TGTGCCACGCTAGACAGCAACTATGGCTACACCTTC. Protein sequence: CATLDSNYGYTF.

This rearrangement joins TRBV30 to TRBJ2-3; weak D call: TRBD2 (5 bases). This CDR3 is 14 amino acids long. CDR1 is GTSNPN and CDR2 is SVGIG in the germline V gene (reference sequence). Trimming removed 2 bases from V and 1 base from J, with 10 bases in between. The CDR3 reads CAWSWEPGTDTQYF. The CDR3 DNA reads TGTGCCTGGAGTTGGGAGCCCGGCACAGATACGCAGTATTTT. Based on the CDR3 plus reference TRBV30 and TRBJ2-3, the full variable domain is SQTIHQWPATLVQPVGSPLSLECTVEGTSNPNLYWYRQAAGRGLQLLFYSVGIGQISSEVPQNLSASRPQDRQFILSSKKLLLSDSGFYLCAWSWEPGTDTQYFGPGTRLTVL.

The CDR3 nucleotides read TGCGCCAGCAGCCATACTTTAGCGGGGGCCTCCTACGAGCAGTACTTC. It yields the protein CASSHTLAGASYEQYF. The chain combines TRBV4-3 with TRBJ2-7, with 9 bases identical to TRBD2. Germline assignment: CDR1 LGHNA and CDR2 YSLEER. The V segment lost 3 bases and the J segment 0 bases; nucleotides outside the gene matches: 6. The CDR3 sequence is 16 residues long.